This T cell receptor beta chain was profiled in a study of T cell responses to AZD1222 COVID-19 vaccine. Overall study findings and caveats: Spike-specific TCR breadth and depth rose after two AZD1222 doses. A mostly white British donor set with more females was recruited, and clonal diversity was possibly underestimated.

This table comes from immunoSEQ multiplex PCR, and its TCRdb copy is limited to in-frame clones, with some not included. The top ten hold approximately 15% of the sample, which has some 100,000 clones, about 90% seen once. Worth noting for this clone: The antigen is undetermined.

The CDR3 runs to 15 residues. Losses at the gene ends were 0 bases for V and 7 bases for J; bases not matched to a gene: 8. Germline CDR1 MNHEY, CDR2 SVGAGI. The material was peripheral blood, obtained on day 0 of AZD1222 vaccination. The chain employs TRBV6-5 and TRBJ2-5; 7 bases line up with TRBD1. This receptor was obtained from an adult in good health. The CDR3 coding sequence is TGTGCCAGCAGTTACTCGAGGACAGGCGAGTGGACCCAGTACTTC. Amino acid sequence: CASSYSRTGEWTQYF.